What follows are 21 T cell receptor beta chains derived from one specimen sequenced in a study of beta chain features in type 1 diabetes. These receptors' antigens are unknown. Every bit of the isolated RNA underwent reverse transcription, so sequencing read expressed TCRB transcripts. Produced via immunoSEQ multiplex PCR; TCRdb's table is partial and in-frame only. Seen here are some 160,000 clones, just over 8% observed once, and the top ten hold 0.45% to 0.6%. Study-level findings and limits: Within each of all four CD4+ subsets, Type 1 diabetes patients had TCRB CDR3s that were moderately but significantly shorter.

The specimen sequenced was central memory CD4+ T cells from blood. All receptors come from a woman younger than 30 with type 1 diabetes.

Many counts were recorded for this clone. The CDR3 DNA follows: TGTGCCAGTAGTACCGGGACTAGCGGGAGAGGCCATGAGCAGTTCTTC. Amino acid sequence: CASSTGTSGRGHEQFF. This chain joins TRBV19 and TRBJ2-1, with 14 bases that match TRBD2. The length of the CDR3 is 16 residues. Germline V gives CDR1 LNHDA, CDR2 SQIVND (reference sequence). Trimming cost V 4 bases and J 8 bases; bases outside gene matches: 7.

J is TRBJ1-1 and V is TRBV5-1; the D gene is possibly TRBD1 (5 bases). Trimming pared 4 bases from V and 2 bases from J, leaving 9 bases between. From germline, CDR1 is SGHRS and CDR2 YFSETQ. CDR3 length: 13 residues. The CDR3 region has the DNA TGCGCCAGCAGCGCGACAGCTAACACTGAAGCTTTCTTT. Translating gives CASSATANTEAFF.

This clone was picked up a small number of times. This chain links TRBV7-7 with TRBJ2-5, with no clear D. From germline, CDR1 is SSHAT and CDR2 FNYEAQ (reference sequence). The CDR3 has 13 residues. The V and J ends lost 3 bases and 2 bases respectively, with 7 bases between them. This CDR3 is CASSFSLQETQYF. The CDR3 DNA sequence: TGTGCCAGCAGCTTTTCTCTTCAAGAGACCCAGTACTTC.

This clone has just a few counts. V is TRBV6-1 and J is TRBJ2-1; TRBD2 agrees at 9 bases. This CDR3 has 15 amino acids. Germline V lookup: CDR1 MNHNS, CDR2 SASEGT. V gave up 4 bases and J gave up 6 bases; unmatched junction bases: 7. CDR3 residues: CASSGAGGPPNEQFF. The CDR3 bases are TGTGCCAGCAGTGGGGCGGGAGGGCCGCCCAATGAGCAGTTCTTC.

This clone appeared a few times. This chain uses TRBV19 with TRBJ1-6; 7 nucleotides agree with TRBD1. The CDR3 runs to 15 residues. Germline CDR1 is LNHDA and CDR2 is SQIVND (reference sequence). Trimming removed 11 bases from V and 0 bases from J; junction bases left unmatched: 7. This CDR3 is CAAHSGGSYNSPLHF. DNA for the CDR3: TGTGCCGCTCACTCAGGGGGCTCCTATAATTCACCCCTCCACTTT.

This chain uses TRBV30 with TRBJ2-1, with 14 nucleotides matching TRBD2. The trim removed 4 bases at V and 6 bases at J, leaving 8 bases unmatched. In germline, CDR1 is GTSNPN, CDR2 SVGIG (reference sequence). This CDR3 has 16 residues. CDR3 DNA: TGTGCCTGGAATCCGGGACTAGCGGGGGCCAGCAATGAGCAGTTCTTC. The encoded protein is CAWNPGLAGASNEQFF.

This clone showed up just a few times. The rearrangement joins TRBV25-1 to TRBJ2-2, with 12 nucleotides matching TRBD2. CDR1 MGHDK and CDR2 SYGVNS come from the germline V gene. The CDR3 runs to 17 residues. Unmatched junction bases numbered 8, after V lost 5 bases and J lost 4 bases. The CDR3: CASSRRLAGDSTGELFF. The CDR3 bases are TGTGCCAGCAGTCGCCGACTAGCGGGAGATAGCACCGGGGAGCTGTTTTTT.

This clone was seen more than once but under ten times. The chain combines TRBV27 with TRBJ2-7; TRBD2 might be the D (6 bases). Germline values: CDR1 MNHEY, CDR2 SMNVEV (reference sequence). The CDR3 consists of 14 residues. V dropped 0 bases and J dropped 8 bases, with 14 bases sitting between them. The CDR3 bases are TGTGCCAGCAGTTTATCGAGGGAGGCCCCGAAGCAGTACTTC. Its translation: CASSLSREAPKQYF.

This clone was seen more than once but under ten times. CDR3 bases: TGCGCCAGCAGCCAAGTCCCGGACACCGAGCAGTACTTC. Protein sequence: CASSQVPDTEQYF. The rearrangement uses TRBV4-3 and TRBJ2-7; possibly TRBD1 for D (5 bases). With 1 base removed from V and 6 bases from J, the gap between germline ends came to 10 bases. The germline V gene encodes CDR1 LGHNA and CDR2 YSLEER. There are 13 residues in the CDR3.

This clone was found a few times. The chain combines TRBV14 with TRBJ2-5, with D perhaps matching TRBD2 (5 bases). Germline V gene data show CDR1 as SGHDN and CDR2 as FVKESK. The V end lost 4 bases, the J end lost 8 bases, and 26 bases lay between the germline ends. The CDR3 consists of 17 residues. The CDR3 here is CASSPGRVSGPGETQYF. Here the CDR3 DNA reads TGTGCCAGCAGCCCCGGGCGGGTCAGCGGCCCCGGGGAAACCCAGTACTTC.

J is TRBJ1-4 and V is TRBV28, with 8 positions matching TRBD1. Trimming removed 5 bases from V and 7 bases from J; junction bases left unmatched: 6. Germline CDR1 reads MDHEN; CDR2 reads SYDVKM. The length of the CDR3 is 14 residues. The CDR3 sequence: CASSGTGGGEKLFF. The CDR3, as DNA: TGTGCCAGCAGTGGGACAGGTGGCGGTGAAAAACTGTTTTTT.

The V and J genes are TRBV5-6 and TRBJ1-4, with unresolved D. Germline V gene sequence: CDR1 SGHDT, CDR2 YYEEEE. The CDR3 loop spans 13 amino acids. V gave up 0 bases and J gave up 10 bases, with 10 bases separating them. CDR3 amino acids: CASSLVAVGKLFF. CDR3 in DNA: TGTGCCAGCAGCTTGGTGGCCGTTGGAAAACTGTTTTTT. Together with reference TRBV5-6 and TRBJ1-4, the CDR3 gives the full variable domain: DAGVTQSPTHLIKTRGQQVTLRCSPKSGHDTVSWYQQALGQGPQFIFQYYEEEERQRGNFPDRFSGHQFPNYSSELNVNALLLGDSALYLCASSLVAVGKLFFGSGTQLSVL.

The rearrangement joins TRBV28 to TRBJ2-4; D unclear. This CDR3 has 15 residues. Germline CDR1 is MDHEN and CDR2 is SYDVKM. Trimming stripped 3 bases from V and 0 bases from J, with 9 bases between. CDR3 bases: TGTGCCAGCAGTTTTCGTGTTCTAGCCAAAAACATTCAGTACTTC. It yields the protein CASSFRVLAKNIQYF.

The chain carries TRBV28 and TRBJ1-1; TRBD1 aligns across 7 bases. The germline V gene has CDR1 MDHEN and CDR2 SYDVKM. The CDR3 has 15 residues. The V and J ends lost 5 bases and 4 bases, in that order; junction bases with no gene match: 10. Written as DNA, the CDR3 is TGTGCCAGCAGTACTGAGGGGGCGCAGGGCACTGAAGCTTTCTTT. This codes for CASSTEGAQGTEAFF.

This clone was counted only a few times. The CDR3 nucleotides are TGTGCCGCGGCGCGGGGTACTGAAGCTTTCTTT. It encodes CAAARGTEAFF. The chain links TRBV10-3 to TRBJ1-1; D uncertain. V lost 11 bases and J 5 bases, leaving 12 bases between the germline ends. The CDR3 sequence is 11 residues long. CDR1 and CDR2 from the germline V gene are ENHRY and SYGVKD.

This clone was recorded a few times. The CDR3 bases are TGTGCCAGCAGCCCACGGACAGGGAGTGATGAAAAACTGTTTTTT. Translating gives CASSPRTGSDEKLFF. This chain uses TRBV14 with TRBJ1-4; 8 bases are shared with TRBD1. This CDR3 has 15 amino acids. The germline V gene has CDR1 SGHDN and CDR2 FVKESK. V gave up 4 bases and J gave up 6 bases; unmatched junction bases: 7. The variable domain in full, with the rest retrieved from reference TRBV14 and TRBJ1-4, is EAGVTQFPSHSVIEKGQTVTLRCDPISGHDNLYWYRRVMGKEIKFLLHFVKESKQDESGMPNNRFLAERTGGTYSTLKVQPAELEDSGVYFCASSPRTGSDEKLFFGSGTQLSVL.

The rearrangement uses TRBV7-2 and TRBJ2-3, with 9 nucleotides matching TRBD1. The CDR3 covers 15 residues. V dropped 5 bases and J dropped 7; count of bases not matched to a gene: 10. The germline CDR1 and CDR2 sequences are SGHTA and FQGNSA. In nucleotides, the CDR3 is TGTGCCAGCAGCACAGCGGCACAGGGGGCAAATACGCAGTATTTT. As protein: CASSTAAQGANTQYF. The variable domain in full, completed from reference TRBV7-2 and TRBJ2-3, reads GAGVSQSPSNKVTEKGKDVELRCDPISGHTALYWYRQSLGQGLEFLIYFQGNSAPDKSGLPSDRFSAERTGGSVSTLTIQRTQQEDSAVYLCASSTAAQGANTQYFGPGTRLTVL.

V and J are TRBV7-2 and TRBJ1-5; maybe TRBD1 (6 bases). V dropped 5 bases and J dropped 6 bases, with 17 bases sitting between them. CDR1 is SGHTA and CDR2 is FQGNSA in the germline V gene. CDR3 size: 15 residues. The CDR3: CASSPGAGGFQPQHF. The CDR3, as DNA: TGTGCCAGCAGCCCCGGGGCGGGGGGCTTTCAGCCCCAGCATTTT.

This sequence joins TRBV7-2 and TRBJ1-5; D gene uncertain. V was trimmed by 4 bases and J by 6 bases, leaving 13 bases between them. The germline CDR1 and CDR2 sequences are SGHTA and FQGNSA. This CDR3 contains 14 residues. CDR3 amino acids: CASSSGSVGQPQHF. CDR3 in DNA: TGTGCCAGCAGCTCGGGATCCGTGGGTCAGCCCCAGCATTTT.

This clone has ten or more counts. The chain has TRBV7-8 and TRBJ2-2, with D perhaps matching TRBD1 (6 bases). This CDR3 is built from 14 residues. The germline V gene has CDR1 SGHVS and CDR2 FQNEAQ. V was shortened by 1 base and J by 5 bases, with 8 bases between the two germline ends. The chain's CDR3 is CASSLGQGTGELFF. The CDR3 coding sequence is TGTGCCAGCAGCTTAGGTCAGGGGACCGGGGAGCTGTTTTTT. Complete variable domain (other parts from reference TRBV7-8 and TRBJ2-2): GAGVSQSPRYKVAKRGQDVALRCDPISGHVSLFWYQQALGQGPEFLTYFQNEAQLDKSGLPSDRFFAERPEGSVSTLKIQRTQQEDSAVYLCASSLGQGTGELFFGEGSRLTVL.

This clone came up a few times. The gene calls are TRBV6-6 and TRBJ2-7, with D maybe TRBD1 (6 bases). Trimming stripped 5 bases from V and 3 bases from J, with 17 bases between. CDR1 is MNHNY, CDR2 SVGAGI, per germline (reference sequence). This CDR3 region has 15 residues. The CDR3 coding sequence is TGTGCCAGCAGTAGGAGAGGGGGTAGTAGCTACGAGCAGTACTTC. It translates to CASSRRGGSSYEQYF.